The clone carrying this TCR beta chain appeared many times. Its antigen remains unidentified. This specimen belongs to a study of T cells after yellow fever vaccination. Findings and caveats of the study: The appearance of a small share of clonotypes in both CD4 and CD8 compartments was observed.

Trimming pared 3 bases from V and 3 bases from J, leaving 18 bases between. The CDR3 loop spans 16 amino acids. The V gene's germline CDR1 is LNHNV and CDR2 YYDKDF (reference sequence). TCRdb re-derived calls from the 5' RACE reads in MiXCR, one entry per CDR3 protein. The sample consists of roughly 340,000 distinct CDR3 sequences, roughly 8.7% of them appearing once. The sequence derives from a man between 18 and 29 years old who received the YFV17D yellow fever vaccine. The rearrangement links TRBV15 to TRBJ2-7; the D gene is possibly TRBD1 (7 bases). The source was PBMCs, collected on the day of the first yellow fever vaccination. The CDR3 region has the DNA TGTGCCACCAGCAGTCGAGGCGGGGACAGAGTCTACGAGCAGTACTTC. Its translation: CATSSRGGDRVYEQYF.